This is a list of T cell receptor beta chains from one sample in a study of cytomegalovirus exposure and HLA in healthy donors. Some clones are missing from TCRdb's copy, which holds only in-frame ones; the method was immunoSEQ multiplex PCR. The repertoire holds more than 45,000 clones, with roughly 89% as singletons. The specimen sequenced was PBMCs. Every receptor here comes from a woman between 18 and 30 years old in good health and CMV-seronegative. Both conserved end residues are part of each CDR3. Fields, in order: V gene, D gene, clone size, J gene, CDR3 DNA, CDR3 protein. D genes are given only for firm matches. Only part of the rows carry a size: once, few, many, or a class if the clone is expanded.

TRBV2	NA	NA	TRBJ1-5	TGTGCCAGCAGTTTACAGGGACATAGCAATCAGCCCCAGCATTTT	CASSLQGHSNQPQHF
TRBV15	TRBD1	NA	TRBJ1-2	TGTGCCACCAGCAGCAGGACAGGGGCCTATGGCTACACCTTC	CATSSRTGAYGYTF
TRBV7-2	NA	NA	TRBJ2-1	TGTGCCAGCAGGCGGAGCTGGAGCTCCTACAATGAGCAGTTCTTC	CASRRSWSSYNEQFF
TRBV7-2	TRBD1	few	TRBJ2-5	TGTGCCAGCAGCTTGGGGGACAGAAAAGAGACCCAGTACTTC	CASSLGDRKETQYF
TRBV11-2	NA	NA	TRBJ2-7	TGTGCCAGCAGCCCCGCGGACAGGAGGAGGGTCTTC	CASSPADRRRVF
TRBV10-3	NA	NA	TRBJ1-2	TGTGCCATCAACCAACAGGGCTCCTATGGCTACACCTTC	CAINQQGSYGYTF
TRBV5-1	NA	NA	TRBJ2-2	TGCGCCAGCGGGCAGGGTAGGACCGGGGAGCTGTTTTTT	CASGQGRTGELFF
TRBV5-1	TRBD1	NA	TRBJ1-1	TGCGCCAGCAGCTTGGAGGCAGGGGGTAGGAACACTGAAGCTTTCTTT	CASSLEAGGRNTEAFF
TRBV9	TRBD2	NA	TRBJ2-3	TGTGCCAGCAGCCATTCGACTAGCGGGAGTACAGATACGCAGTATTTT	CASSHSTSGSTDTQYF
TRBV11-2	NA	NA	TRBJ2-1	TGTGCCAGCAGCCCGAGGCCTGACAGCTCCTACAATGAGCAGTTCTTC	CASSPRPDSSYNEQFF
TRBV9	TRBD1	once	TRBJ2-3	TGTGCCAGCAGCGGCGCAGGACAGGGTAGCACAGATACGCAGTATTTT	CASSGAGQGSTDTQYF
TRBV5-5	NA	NA	TRBJ1-3	TGTGCCAGCAGCCCATCTGGAAACACCATATATTTT	CASSPSGNTIYF
TRBV5-1	NA	NA	TRBJ2-7	TGCGCCAGCAGCTTGACAGGGAGCTACGAGCAGTACTTC	CASSLTGSYEQYF
TRBV4-1	TRBD2	NA	TRBJ2-2	TGCGCCAGCAGCCAAGTTCTAGCGGTCGATACCGGGGAGCTGTTTTTT	CASSQVLAVDTGELFF
TRBV28	NA	NA	TRBJ2-1	TGTGCCAGCAGCCCCTTGTCCTCCTACAATGAGCAGTTCTTC	CASSPLSSYNEQFF
TRBV15	TRBD2	NA	TRBJ2-1	TGTGCCACCAGCGGCCGGACTAGCGGGAGGGCCTACAATGAGCAGTTCTTC	CATSGRTSGRAYNEQFF
TRBV29-1	NA	NA	TRBJ1-2	TGCAGCGTTGAAAGCAGGGATGAGTATGGCTACACCTTC	CSVESRDEYGYTF
TRBV6-1	TRBD1	NA	TRBJ1-2	TGTGCCAGCAACGGACAGGGGAACTATGGCTACACCTTC	CASNGQGNYGYTF
TRBV5-6	NA	few	TRBJ2-7	TGTGCCACCCAACGCAGGGTATCAAGGGAGCAGTACTTC	CATQRRVSREQYF
TRBV6-5	TRBD2	NA	TRBJ2-3	TGTGCCAGCAGTTACGGGGCGGGGGGGCCAGATACGCAGTATTTT	CASSYGAGGPDTQYF
TRBV10-3	NA	NA	TRBJ2-5	TGTGCCATCAGTGAGGGGGAGGCAAAGGGCCAAGAGACCCAGTACTTC	CAISEGEAKGQETQYF
TRBV7-9	NA	few	TRBJ2-5	TGTGCCAGCAGCTTAGGTACAGCTCGGGGAGAGACCCAGTACTTC	CASSLGTARGETQYF
TRBV27	NA	NA	TRBJ2-1	TGTGCCAGCAGTTTGCAGAATTCCTACAATGAGCAGTTCTTC	CASSLQNSYNEQFF
TRBV7-9	TRBD2	NA	TRBJ2-1	TGTGCCAGCAGCTCTTCGGGCGGGAGGGCCTACAATGAGCAGTTCTTC	CASSSSGGRAYNEQFF
TRBV5-6	TRBD2	NA	TRBJ2-3	TGTGCCAGCAGCCGAGGACTAGCGGGGCCGACTAGCACAGATACGCAGTATTTT	CASSRGLAGPTSTDTQYF
TRBV11-2	TRBD1	NA	TRBJ1-1	TGTGCCAGCAGCTTAACTAGACAGGGGCCAGGAGCTTTCTTT	CASSLTRQGPGAFF
TRBV19	NA	NA	TRBJ2-1	TGTGCCAGTAGTATATCGTACAATGAGCAGTTCTTC	CASSISYNEQFF
TRBV28	TRBD1	many	TRBJ1-1	TGTGCCAGCAGCCAGGGACAGGGAGACACTGAAGCTTTCTTT	CASSQGQGDTEAFF
TRBV5-4	NA	NA	TRBJ2-2	TGTGCCAGCAGCTTCGGCGGGACCTTTACCGGGGAGCTGTTTTTT	CASSFGGTFTGELFF
TRBV27	NA	NA	TRBJ2-7	TGTGCCAGCAGTTTGGCGGGAACACAGCAGTACTTC	CASSLAGTQQYF
TRBV5-1	NA	NA	TRBJ2-2	TGCGCCAGCAGCTCGACAGGGAACACCGGGGAGCTGTTTTTT	CASSSTGNTGELFF